The rows below give T cell receptor beta chains drawn from one sample of a study of cytomegalovirus exposure and HLA in healthy donors. Sequencing used immunoSEQ multiplex PCR; TCRdb keeps in-frame clones, though not all of them. The sample records about 130,000 clones, around 76% being singletons. The sample consisted of PBMCs. The receptors were sampled from a woman in her forties or fifties in good health and CMV-seronegative. Both conserved end residues are part of each CDR3. A D gene is named only where the DNA matches it firmly. Clone size, where shown, is once, few, many, or a class for clones that have expanded.

d_call j_call v_call clone_size cdr3_aa cdr3_nt
TRBD2 TRBJ2-2 TRBV29-1 . CSVGPRTSGSTGELFF TGCAGCGTAGGCCCCAGGACTAGCGGGAGTACCGGGGAGCTGTTTTTT
TRBD1 TRBJ1-3 TRBV7-8 once CASSLGTEPSGNTIYF TGTGCCAGCAGCCTTGGGACAGAGCCCTCTGGAAACACCATATATTTT
TRBD2 TRBJ2-7 TRBV9 . CASSPGPLAGDEQYF TGTGCCAGCAGCCCCGGCCCACTAGCGGGAGATGAGCAGTACTTC
. TRBJ1-4 TRBV30 once CAWSADPAGGTPTNEKLFF TGTGCCTGGAGTGCAGACCCCGCCGGAGGGACTCCAACTAATGAAAAACTGTTTTTT
. TRBJ1-5 TRBV28 . CASRFGTGGRGPQHF TGTGCCAGCAGATTCGGGACTGGGGGAAGGGGGCCCCAGCATTTT
. TRBJ1-1 TRBV28 . CASSLYGLSNTEAFF TGTGCCAGCAGTTTATACGGGTTGTCGAACACTGAAGCTTTCTTT
. TRBJ2-3 TRBV5-4 . CASSLNGQRADTQYF TGTGCCAGCAGCTTGAACGGACAAAGGGCAGATACGCAGTATTTT
. TRBJ2-3 TRBV10-3 . CAISETRTDTQYF TGTGCCATCAGTGAGACCCGGACAGATACGCAGTATTTT
. TRBJ2-7 TRBV27 . CASSLSAGPFYEQYF TGTGCCAGCAGTTTATCGGCAGGTCCTTTCTACGAGCAGTACTTC
TRBD2 TRBJ2-3 TRBV7-3 . CASSWVAGGSTDTQYF TGTGCCAGCAGCTGGGTAGCGGGGGGAAGCACAGATACGCAGTATTTT
. TRBJ1-1 TRBV29-1 . CSVVRGNTEAFF TGCAGCGTTGTCAGGGGGAACACTGAAGCTTTCTTT
. TRBJ2-1 TRBV7-9 . CASSLNRDSYNEQFF TGTGCCAGCAGTCTAAACCGGGACTCCTACAATGAGCAGTTCTTC
TRBD1 TRBJ1-1 TRBV7-2 . CASRADRGLVPTEAFF TGTGCCAGCAGAGCGGACAGGGGGCTCGTTCCCACTGAAGCTTTCTTT
. TRBJ2-1 TRBV25-1 . CASSEPDGSSYNEQFF TGTGCCAGCAGTGAACCGGACGGGAGCTCCTACAATGAGCAGTTCTTC
. TRBJ1-2 TRBV19 once CASSHRGYPF TGTGCCAGTTCGCACCGAGGCTACCCCTTC